This TCR beta chain comes out of a study of shared T cell receptors in the human thymus. This clone was counted a single time. Some clones are missing from TCRdb's copy, which holds only in-frame ones; the method was immunoSEQ multiplex PCR. The table includes 700,000 to 750,000 clones, approximately 83% detected once. Germline V lookup: CDR1 PRHDT, CDR2 FYEKMQ (reference sequence). The V end was cut by 0 bases, the J end by 6 bases, with 15 bases between. CDR3 size: 16 residues. This sample also appeared in a second study, on human thymus T cells. That report adds: V and J genes seemed to be used with bias in thymic and blood repertoires.

Material: thymocytes. The TCR originated in a girl less than two years old with a congenital heart defect. The gene calls are TRBV13 and TRBJ2-1; perhaps TRBD1 as D (6 bases). CDR3 protein: CASSLGGAWSSNEQFF. In DNA, the CDR3 is TGTGCCAGCAGCTTAGGGGGGGCCTGGTCTTCCAATGAGCAGTTCTTC.